This T cell receptor beta chain was captured by sequencing in a study of regulatory T cells in long-lasting Graves disease. This CDR3 region has 16 residues. J gave up 4 bases and V 5 bases, and 5 bases lay outside the gene matches. Germline values: CDR1 LNHDA, CDR2 SQIVND (reference sequence). Broader study findings: Authors noted too few samples as a limitation.

Time point indicated: newly diagnosed GD, antithyroid drugs for less than 3 months. From PBMCs, RNA was extracted and then used to make the TCR library. Arm-PCR of CDR3 regions and iRepertoire HTBI primers were the basis on which TCR beta libraries were built. TCRdb passed the multiplex PCR reads through MiXCR, listing each CDR3 protein once. The table shows about 500,000 distinct CDR3 sequences, with around 15% occurring only once. In the case of this clonotype: Its antigen is currently unknown.

This sample also belongs to another study, concerning T cells in Graves' hyperthyroidism and ophthalmopathy. From that second work: An initial round of RT-PCR targeting the TCR CDR3 relied on the HTBI primer set. Blood shared most expanded thyroid clonotypes above 0.001.

The J gene is TRBJ2-2, the V gene TRBV19; 12 nucleotides line up with TRBD2. The source was peripheral blood mononuclear cells (PBMCs), collected at new diagnosis, from a patient treated with antithyroid drugs. This clonotype was obtained from a man between 40 and 49 years old with Graves disease. This CDR3 is CASSPGLAGITGELFF. The CDR3 DNA follows: TGTGCCAGTAGTCCCGGACTAGCGGGAATCACCGGGGAGCTGTTTTTT.